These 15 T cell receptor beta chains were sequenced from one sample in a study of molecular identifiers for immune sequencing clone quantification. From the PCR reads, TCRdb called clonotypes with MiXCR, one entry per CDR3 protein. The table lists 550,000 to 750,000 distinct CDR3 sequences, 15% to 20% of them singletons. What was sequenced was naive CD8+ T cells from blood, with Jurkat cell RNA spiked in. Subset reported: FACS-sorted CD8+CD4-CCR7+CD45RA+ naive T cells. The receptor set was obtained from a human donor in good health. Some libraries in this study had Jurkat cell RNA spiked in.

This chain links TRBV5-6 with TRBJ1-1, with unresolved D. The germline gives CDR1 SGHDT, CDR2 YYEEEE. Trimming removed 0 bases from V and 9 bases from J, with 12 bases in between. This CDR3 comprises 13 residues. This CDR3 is CASSLALQDQAFF. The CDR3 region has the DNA TGTGCCAGCAGCTTGGCGTTGCAGGATCAAGCTTTCTTT.

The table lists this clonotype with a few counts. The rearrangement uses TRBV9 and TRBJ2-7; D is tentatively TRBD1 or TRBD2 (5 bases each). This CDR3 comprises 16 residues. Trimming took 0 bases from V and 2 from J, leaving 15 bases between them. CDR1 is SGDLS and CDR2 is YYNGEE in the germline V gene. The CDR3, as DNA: TGTGCCAGCAGCGTAGGAGGGGCTGGTTTGGCCTACGAGCAGTACTTC. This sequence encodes CASSVGGAGLAYEQYF.

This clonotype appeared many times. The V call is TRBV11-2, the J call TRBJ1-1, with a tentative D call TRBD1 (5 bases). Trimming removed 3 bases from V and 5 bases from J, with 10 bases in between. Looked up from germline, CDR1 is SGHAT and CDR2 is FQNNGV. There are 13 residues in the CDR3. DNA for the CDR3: TGTGCCAGCAGCTTTGGCAGGGAGACTGAAGCTTTCTTT. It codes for CASSFGRETEAFF.

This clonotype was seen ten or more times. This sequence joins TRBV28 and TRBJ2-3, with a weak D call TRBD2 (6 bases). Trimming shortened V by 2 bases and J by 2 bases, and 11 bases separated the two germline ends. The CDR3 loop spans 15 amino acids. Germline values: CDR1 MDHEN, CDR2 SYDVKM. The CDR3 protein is CASSLASVFTDTQYF. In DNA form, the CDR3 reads TGTGCCAGCAGTTTAGCTAGCGTATTCACAGATACGCAGTATTTT. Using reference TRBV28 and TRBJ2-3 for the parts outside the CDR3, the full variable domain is DVKVTQSSRYLVKRTGEKVFLECVQDMDHENMFWYRQDPGLGLRLIYFSYDVKMKEKGDIPEGYSVSREKKERFSLILESASTNQTSMYLCASSLASVFTDTQYFGPGTRLTVL.

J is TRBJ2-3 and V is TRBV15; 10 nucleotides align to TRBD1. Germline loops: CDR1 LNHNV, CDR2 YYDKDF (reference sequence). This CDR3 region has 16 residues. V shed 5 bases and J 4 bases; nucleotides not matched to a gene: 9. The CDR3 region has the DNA TGTGCCACCAGCGGCTATGGGACAGGGGTACCAGATACGCAGTATTTT. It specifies CATSGYGTGVPDTQYF.

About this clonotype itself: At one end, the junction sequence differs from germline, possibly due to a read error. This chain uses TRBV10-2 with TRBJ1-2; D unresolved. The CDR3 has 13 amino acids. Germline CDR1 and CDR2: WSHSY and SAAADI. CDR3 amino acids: CASSEFPGYGHTF. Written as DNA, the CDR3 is TGCGCCAGCAGTGAATTCCCGGGCTATGGCCACACCTTC.

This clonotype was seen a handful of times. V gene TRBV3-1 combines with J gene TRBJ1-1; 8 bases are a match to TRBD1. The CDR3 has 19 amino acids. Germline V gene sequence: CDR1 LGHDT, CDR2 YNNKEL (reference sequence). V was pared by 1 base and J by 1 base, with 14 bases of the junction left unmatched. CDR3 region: CASSQVVIAGGEGNTEAFF. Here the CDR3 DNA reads TGTGCCAGCAGCCAAGTAGTAATTGCAGGGGGCGAGGGGAACACTGAAGCTTTCTTT.

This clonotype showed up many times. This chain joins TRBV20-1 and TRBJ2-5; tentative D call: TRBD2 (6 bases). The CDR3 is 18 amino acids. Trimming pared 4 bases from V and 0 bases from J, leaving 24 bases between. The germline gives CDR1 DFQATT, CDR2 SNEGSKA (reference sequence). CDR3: CSAIQPGESATYQETQYF. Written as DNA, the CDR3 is TGCAGTGCTATCCAACCGGGGGAATCAGCTACTTACCAAGAGACCCAGTACTTC.

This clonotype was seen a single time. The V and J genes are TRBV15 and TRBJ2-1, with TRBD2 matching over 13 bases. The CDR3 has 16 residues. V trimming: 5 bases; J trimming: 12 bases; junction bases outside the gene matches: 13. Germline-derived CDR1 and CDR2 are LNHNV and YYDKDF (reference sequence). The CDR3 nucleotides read TGTGCCACCAGCCCACGCCGGACTAGCGGGGGTTATGGGCAGTTCTTC. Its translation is CATSPRRTSGGYGQFF.

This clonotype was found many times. CDR3 in DNA: TGTGCCACCAGCAGAGGGACAGGGGAAGGGTACAATGAGCAGTTCTTC. This sequence encodes CATSRGTGEGYNEQFF. The genes are TRBV15 and TRBJ2-1; 9 bases are a match to TRBD1. Germline loops: CDR1 LNHNV, CDR2 YYDKDF (reference sequence). The CDR3 extends over 16 amino acids. The V segment lost 1 base and the J segment 4 bases; nucleotides outside the gene matches: 5.

The DNA for the CDR3 is TGTGCCAGCAGTGGAGGGGAACTCTATGGCTACACCTTC. It specifies CASSGGELYGYTF. The rearrangement joins TRBV6-1 to TRBJ1-2, with TRBD1 as a possible D gene (5 bases). Germline CDR1 and CDR2: MNHNS and SASEGT. The CDR3 is made up of 13 amino acids. V lost 4 bases and J lost 4, with 10 bases in between.

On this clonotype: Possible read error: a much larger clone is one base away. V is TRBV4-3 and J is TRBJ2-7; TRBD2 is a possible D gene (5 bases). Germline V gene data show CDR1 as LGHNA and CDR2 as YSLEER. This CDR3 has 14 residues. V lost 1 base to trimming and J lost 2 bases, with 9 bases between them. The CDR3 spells CASSQGGSPYEQYF. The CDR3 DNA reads TGCGCCAGCAGCCAAGGTGGGAGCCCCTACGAGCAGTACTTC.

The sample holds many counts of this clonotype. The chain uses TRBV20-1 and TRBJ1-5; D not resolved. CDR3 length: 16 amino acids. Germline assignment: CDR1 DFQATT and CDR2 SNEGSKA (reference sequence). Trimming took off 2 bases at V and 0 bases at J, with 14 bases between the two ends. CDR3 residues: CSARPADGNSNQPQHF. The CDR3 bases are TGCAGTGCTAGACCGGCCGACGGAAATAGCAATCAGCCCCAGCATTTT.

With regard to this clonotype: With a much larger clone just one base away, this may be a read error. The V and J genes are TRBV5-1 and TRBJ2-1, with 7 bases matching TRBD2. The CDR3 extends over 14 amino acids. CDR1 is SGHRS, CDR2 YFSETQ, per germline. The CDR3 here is CASSSSGSYSEQFF. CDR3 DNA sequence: TGCGCCAGCAGCTCTAGCGGCTCCTACAGTGAGCAGTTCTTC.

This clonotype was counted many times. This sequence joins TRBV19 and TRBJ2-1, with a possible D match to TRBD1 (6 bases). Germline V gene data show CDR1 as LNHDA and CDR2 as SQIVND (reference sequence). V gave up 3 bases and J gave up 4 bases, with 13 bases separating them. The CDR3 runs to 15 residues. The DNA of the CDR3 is TGTGCCAGTAGTATCTTCGGACAGAATTACAATGAGCAGTTCTTC. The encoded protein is CASSIFGQNYNEQFF.